This T cell receptor beta chain was observed in a study of blood T cell repertoires in COVID-19. Study information: Acute-phase and convalescent COVID-19 samples originated in the United States, Italy and Spain. T cells, B-cell-depleted T cells, or PBMCs supplied cDNA or gDNA.

Trimming cost V 0 bases and J 10 bases, with 18 bases left between them. CDR1 is MNHEY and CDR2 is SVGAGI in the germline V gene. This CDR3 region has 15 residues. As processed by the authors: Estimation of nucleated cell counts relied on the amplification of reference gene primers. Assay: immunoSEQ multiplex PCR; the TCRdb copy retains only in-frame clones and omits some. The V and J calls and clone size were taken over from that table, and D and trimming were inferred from the DNA. Among some 70,000 clones, about 89% were seen once, and the ten largest hold 8.3%. This chain joins TRBV6-5 and TRBJ1-1; D is ambiguous. Input material: peripheral blood. This receptor was identified in a man aged 50 to 59 with active COVID-19. The CDR3 protein is CASSYSRGLPQGAFF. The CDR3 bases are TGTGCCAGCAGTTACTCGAGAGGACTCCCTCAAGGAGCTTTCTTT.